This T cell receptor (beta chain) was sequenced for a study of graft-versus-host responses after intestinal transplantation. Study details: Recipients across the board were started on anti-thymocyte globulin induction, then kept on tacrolimus and steroids for around three years.

Measured with immunoSEQ multiplex PCR; TCRdb has only the in-frame clones, and not every one. The sample includes about 97,000 clones, 80% to 95% of them seen just once. On this clone itself: The antigen is not known.

Study-wide points: Early post-transplant falls in HvG clones accompanied the peak levels of circulating GvH clones.

Germline V gives CDR1 DFQATT, CDR2 SNEGSKA (reference sequence). The CDR3 totals 11 residues. The V end lost 4 bases, the J end lost 8 bases, and 11 bases lay between the germline ends. The TCR comes from a human patient who received an intestinal transplant, so some T cells may come from the graft donor. The chain recombines TRBV20-1 with TRBJ1-2; D is perhaps TRBD1 (5 bases). Source: PBMCs, taken about 460 days after intestinal transplant. The CDR3 coding sequence is TGCAGTGCTACAGGGATGGGGGGCTACACCTTC. Protein: CSATGMGGYTF.